This T cell receptor (beta chain) derives from a study of blood T cell repertoires in COVID-19. The CDR3 is 15 residues long. Trimming shortened V by 4 bases and J by 7 bases, and 16 bases separated the two germline ends. The germline V gene has CDR1 MGHRA and CDR2 YSYEKL. In the authors' methods: For nucleated cells, counts were estimated from reference gene primer amplification. Data came from immunoSEQ multiplex PCR; TCRdb stores just in-frame clones and leaves some out. From that table come the V and J calls and clone size; the DNA was used to work out D and trimming. The top ten clones hold 9.6% of a sample with 81,000 or so clones, 70% to 90% of them seen once.

This TCR derives from a man aged 45 to 65 with COVID-19, enrolled during active disease. Source material: peripheral blood. The rearrangement uses TRBV4-1 and TRBJ1-4; D not resolved. The CDR3 region has the DNA TGCGCCAGCAGCCCCGGCACGAGGGTCGGTGAAAAACTGTTTTTT. It specifies CASSPGTRVGEKLFF.